Listed below are T cell receptor beta chains from one sample, sequenced in a study of blood T cell repertoires in COVID-19. Sequencing was performed with immunoSEQ multiplex PCR; in TCRdb, only in-frame clones are kept and a portion is missing. The repertoire has approximately 68,000 clones, roughly 88% of them found once; the top ten carry about 2.7%. The sequenced material came from peripheral blood. The receptors stem from a man aged 65-85 years with active or convalescent COVID-19. The CDR3 runs from the conserved cysteine through the conserved F or W. D genes are given only for firm matches. Clone size is given for some rows only: seen once, a few or many times, or a class if the clone is expanded.

-	once	TRBJ1-3	TRBV23-1	TGCGCCAGCAGTCAATCGCGGACAGAGAGAAACACCATATATTTT	CASSQSRTERNTIYF
TRBD2	-	TRBJ2-1	TRBV19	TGTGCCAGTACCCGCAGAATGGGGGGGGTCAATGAGCAGTTCTTC	CASTRRMGGVNEQFF
TRBD1	-	TRBJ2-3	TRBV19	TGTGCCAGTAGTAAGGACAGGGTTTCAACAGATACGCAGTATTTT	CASSKDRVSTDTQYF
-	-	TRBJ2-1	TRBV11-3	TGTGCCAGCAGCAGAGCTAGCCCTAGCTCCTACAATGAGCAGTTCTTC	CASSRASPSSYNEQFF
-	-	TRBJ2-7	TRBV4-1	TGCGCCAGCAGCCAAGATGACTTAAGCTCCTACGAGCAGTACTTC	CASSQDDLSSYEQYF
-	-	TRBJ1-1	TRBV6-1	TGTGCCAGCAGTGAGGCAGGAGGGTTAGACACTGAAGCTTTCTTT	CASSEAGGLDTEAFF
TRBD1	-	TRBJ2-2	TRBV4-2	TGTGCCAGCAGCAGGGGACAGGGAGGGACCGGGGAGCTGTTTTTT	CASSRGQGGTGELFF
-	once	TRBJ2-5	TRBV7-8	TGTGCCAGCAGCCCTCAAGAGACCCAGTACTTC	CASSPQETQYF
-	-	TRBJ1-5	TRBV28	TGTGCCAGCCTCAGTAGCAATCAGCCCCAGCATTTT	CASLSSNQPQHF
TRBD1	-	TRBJ2-7	TRBV19	TGTGCCAGTAGTAACCCCGGGACAGGGAGCCCCTACGAGCAGTACTTC	CASSNPGTGSPYEQYF
-	-	TRBJ2-3	TRBV6-5	TGTGCCAGCACCCCATGGGGGGATGACACAGATACGCAGTATTTT	CASTPWGDDTDTQYF
TRBD1	-	TRBJ1-5	TRBV2	TGTGCCAGCGGCAGGGGGACAGGTCAGCCCCAGCATTTT	CASGRGTGQPQHF
-	-	TRBJ2-3	TRBV11-2	TGTGCCAGCAGCTTAGACAGAAGGCGGGATACGCAGTATTTT	CASSLDRRRDTQYF
TRBD1	-	TRBJ2-6	TRBV27	TGTGCCAGCACCCACAGGGGGGCTGGGGCCAACGTCCTGACTTTC	CASTHRGAGANVLTF
-	-	TRBJ1-2	TRBV24-1	TGTGCCACCAGTGATTCCAGGGCGTCTAAGGGCTACACCTTC	CATSDSRASKGYTF
-	-	TRBJ2-7	TRBV5-4	TGTGCCAGCAGCCAAGCCTTGACAGCCGAGCAGTACTTC	CASSQALTAEQYF
TRBD2	-	TRBJ2-2	TRBV2	TGTGCCAGCAGTGGGGGGACTAGCGGCGACACCGGGGAGCTGTTTTTT	CASSGGTSGDTGELFF
-	once	TRBJ1-3	TRBV5-4	TGTGCCAGCAGCTTAGTGGGTCGGAGCTCTGGAAACACCATATATTTT	CASSLVGRSSGNTIYF
TRBD1	-	TRBJ1-1	TRBV7-6	TGTGCCAGCAGTCAGGGACAGGGGCAAGCTTTCTTT	CASSQGQGQAFF
TRBD1	-	TRBJ1-5	TRBV28	TGTGCCAGCAGACCGGGACAGTCCAATCAGCCCCAGCATTTT	CASRPGQSNQPQHF
TRBD2	-	TRBJ2-1	TRBV5-4	TGTGCCAGCAGTCGAGGGACTAGCGGGGGCCTGAATGAGCAGTTCTTC	CASSRGTSGGLNEQFF
-	once	TRBJ1-4	TRBV5-1	TGCGCCAGCAGCGTGCAGGGTAGTAGTAATGAAAAACTGTTTTTT	CASSVQGSSNEKLFF
TRBD1	-	TRBJ1-5	TRBV25-1	TGTGCCAGCAGTGAAAGCCAGGGGGGTCCAAATCAGCCCCAGCATTTT	CASSESQGGPNQPQHF
-	-	TRBJ1-5	TRBV19	TGTGCCAGTAAGACAGGCAATCAGCCCCAGCATTTT	CASKTGNQPQHF
-	-	TRBJ2-1	TRBV6-5	TGTGCCAGCAGTAAAAGGGGCCCCGACGGGGAGCAGTTCTTC	CASSKRGPDGEQFF
-	-	TRBJ1-4	TRBV29-1	TGCAGCGTTGGCCAAGCTGAAAAACTGTTTTTT	CSVGQAEKLFF
TRBD2	-	TRBJ2-1	TRBV18	TGTGCCAGCTCATCTCACCTAGCGGGAGTAGGCAATGAGCAGTTCTTC	CASSSHLAGVGNEQFF
TRBD2	-	TRBJ2-1	TRBV11-3	TGTGCCAGCAGCTTAGCGGGAGGGGGGGGTGAGCAGTTCTTC	CASSLAGGGGEQFF
TRBD2	-	TRBJ2-2	TRBV5-6	TGTGCCAGCAGCACCGAGGGACTAGCGGGAGTGACCGGGGAGCTGTTTTTT	CASSTEGLAGVTGELFF
-	-	TRBJ1-5	TRBV30	TGTGCCTGGAGCGGGTCCAGCAATCAGCCCCAGCATTTT	CAWSGSSNQPQHF
-	-	TRBJ1-5	TRBV7-9	TGTGCCAGCAGTCATAGCAGCAATCAGCCCCAGCATTTT	CASSHSSNQPQHF
TRBD1	once	TRBJ1-5	TRBV5-1	TGCGCCAGCAGCTCAGGACAGGTCGGGGGGCCCCAGCATTTT	CASSSGQVGGPQHF
-	-	TRBJ2-3	TRBV5-1	TGCGCCAGCAGCTCCAGGGACTGGACAGATACGCAGTATTTT	CASSSRDWTDTQYF
TRBD2	-	TRBJ2-3	TRBV6-2/TRBV6-3	TGTGCCAGCAGCCCACAGCGGGATACAGATACGCAGTATTTT	CASSPQRDTDTQYF
-	once	TRBJ1-1	TRBV28	TGTGCCAGCAGTTTATCTCACAGAGAAGCTTTCTTT	CASSLSHREAFF
TRBD1	-	TRBJ1-1	TRBV3-1/TRBV3-2	TGTGCCAGCAGCCAGAGCGACAGGGGACACACTGAAGCTTTCTTT	CASSQSDRGHTEAFF
-	-	TRBJ2-7	TRBV16	TGTGCCAGCAGCCAAACAGTAAGCTACGAGCAGTACTTC	CASSQTVSYEQYF
-	-	TRBJ1-1	TRBV30	TGTGCCTGGAGTTCCGGACAGTGGAACACTGAAGCTTTCTTT	CAWSSGQWNTEAFF
TRBD2	-	TRBJ2-3	TRBV7-9	TGTGCCAGCAGCTTAGGGGGGACTAGTTACACAGATACGCAGTATTTT	CASSLGGTSYTDTQYF
TRBD1	-	TRBJ2-2	TRBV4-2	TGTGCCAGCAGCCAAGGGACAGGGACCACCGGGGAGCTGTTTTTT	CASSQGTGTTGELFF
TRBD1	-	TRBJ1-3	TRBV3-1/TRBV3-2	TGTGCCAGCAGCCGGACAGGGAGTTTCTCTGGAAACACCATATATTTT	CASSRTGSFSGNTIYF
-	few	TRBJ1-4	TRBV19	TGTGCCAGTAGTATAGACGACAGGATCCAATACGGACTTAATGAAAAACTGTTTTTT	CASSIDDRIQYGLNEKLFF
TRBD2	-	TRBJ2-5	TRBV6-5	TGTGCCAGCAGTTCACTAGCGGGGGCTCAAGAGACCCAGTACTTC	CASSSLAGAQETQYF
TRBD2	-	TRBJ2-2	TRBV7-2	TGTGCCAGCAGCTTAGTCGCACTAGCGGGTGGAGGGGAGCTGTTTTTT	CASSLVALAGGGELFF
-	few	TRBJ1-2	TRBV6-5	TGTGCCAGCAGTCCCGTGGGGGGTGGCTACACCTTC	CASSPVGGGYTF
-	-	TRBJ2-3	TRBV28	TGTGCCAGCAGTTTTTACGATATTCGGGGGAGCTCGGGGATGGCAGATACGCAGTATTTT	CASSFYDIRGSSGMADTQYF
-	-	TRBJ2-3	TRBV6-1	TGTGCCAGCAGTGAAGGGGCCCGGGGGGCAGTTTCTGCGCAGTATTTT	CASSEGARGAVSAQYF
-	-	TRBJ1-1	TRBV6-1	TGTGCCAGCAGTGAAAACTTGAACACTGAAGCTTTCTTT	CASSENLNTEAFF
TRBD1	-	TRBJ1-4	TRBV4-1	TGCGCCAGCAGCCCGACAGGGGGTAATGAAAAACTGTTTTTT	CASSPTGGNEKLFF
TRBD1	-	TRBJ2-7	TRBV18	TGTGCCAGCTCACCCGACAGGGGGTGGTACGAGCAGTACTTC	CASSPDRGWYEQYF
-	-	TRBJ1-1	TRBV7-9	TGTGCCAGCAGCTTCTGGACAGAGAACACTGAAGCTTTCTTT	CASSFWTENTEAFF
-	-	TRBJ2-7	TRBV6-5	TGTGCCAGCAGTTACTATCCAGGGTCCTCCTACGAGCAGTACTTC	CASSYYPGSSYEQYF
TRBD2	-	TRBJ2-3	TRBV5-4	TGTGCCAGCAGCTTCCGCGGGAGCACCGATACGCAGTATTTT	CASSFRGSTDTQYF
-	-	TRBJ1-5	TRBV12-3/TRBV12-4	TGTGCCAGCAGTTTACAGAGCGATCAGCCCCAGCATTTT	CASSLQSDQPQHF
TRBD2	-	TRBJ2-5	TRBV10-3	TGTGCCATCAGGCCGGGACTAGGAGGGGAGACCCAGTACTTC	CAIRPGLGGETQYF
-	-	TRBJ2-5	TRBV3-1/TRBV3-2	TGTGCCAGCAGCCAGGCGGGACAGCCACGGGAGACCCAGTACTTC	CASSQAGQPRETQYF
TRBD1	-	TRBJ2-1	TRBV7-9	TGTGCCACCCAGGGGGCCTACAATGAGCAGTTCTTC	CATQGAYNEQFF
TRBD1	-	TRBJ1-1	TRBV28	TGTGCCAGCAGTCGACAGGGGATAGCTTTCTTT	CASSRQGIAFF
TRBD2	-	TRBJ2-7	TRBV28	TGTGCCAGCAGTGGGGGGTCGGGCGGGAGTGAACTATTCCACGAGCAGTACTTC	CASSGGSGGSELFHEQYF
TRBD2	-	TRBJ2-1	TRBV5-1	TGCGCCAGCAGCTTGGGGTTAGGAGCGGGACTCTACAATGAGCAGTTCTTC	CASSLGLGAGLYNEQFF